The sequence of this T cell receptor beta chain was determined in a study of T cells in women clearing cervical HPV infection. Overall study results and limits: T-cell numbers per sample were unknown and may explain richness differences.

CDR3 length: 13 residues. The junction had 2 bases not matched to a gene; V was cut back by 5 bases and J by 7 bases. Germline CDR1 and CDR2: LGHDT and YNNKEL (reference sequence). This table comes from immunoSEQ multiplex PCR, and its TCRdb copy is limited to in-frame clones, with some not included. The listing contains about 20,000 clones. Note on this clone: Its antigen is not identified. Read coverage stops 3 residues before the CDR3 terminus; the germline J gene supplies the remainder.

The V and J genes are TRBV3-1 (or the pseudogene TRBV3-2) and TRBJ2-1, with TRBD1 matching 10 bases. The sequencing input was blood buffy coat. The receptor was isolated from a woman aged 18 to 69 with a cervical HPV16 infection that either progressed to CIN3+ or cleared (not recorded which). CDR3 bases read: TGTGCCAGCAGCGGACAGGGGGGGAATGAG. Amino acids: CASSGQGGNE. The CDR3 in full is CASSGQGGNEQFF.